This T cell receptor (beta chain) was sequenced in a study of blood T cell repertoires in COVID-19. Study in general: From T cells, B-cell-depleted T cells, or PBMCs came the material, which was cDNA or gDNA.

After removal of 6 bases from V and 0 bases from J, the junction contained 8 bases not matched to a gene. Germline V gene data show CDR1 as MNHEY and CDR2 as SMNVEV (reference sequence). This CDR3 has 17 residues. This clone was recorded only once. Using immunoSEQ multiplex PCR, the repertoire was profiled, and TCRdb retains in-frame clones only, with some absent. The repertoire has some 56,000 clones, around 86% of them found once; the top ten carry under 30%. This receptor was identified in an elderly woman with active or convalescent COVID-19. The chain has TRBV27 and TRBJ2-6, with 7 nucleotides matching TRBD1. Sequencing was done on a sample of peripheral blood. The CDR3 region is CASSPQGPSSGANVLTF. CDR3 DNA sequence: TGTGCCAGCAGCCCACAGGGGCCCTCCTCTGGGGCCAACGTCCTGACTTTC. The variable domain in full, with the rest retrieved from reference TRBV27 and TRBJ2-6, is EAQVTQNPRYLITVTGKKLTVTCSQNMNHEYMSWYRQDPGLGLRQIYYSMNVEVTDKGDVPEGYKVSRKEKRNFPLILESPSPNQTSLYFCASSPQGPSSGANVLTFGAGSRLTVL.